The 16 T cell receptor beta chains below all came from one sample that was sequenced in a study of blood T cells in healthy people across ages. The use of a sample-barcoded 5' primer and a J-beta primer mix characterized a second PCR of roughly 7 to 11 cycles. TCRdb fed the 5' RACE reads into MiXCR, producing one record per CDR3 protein. The table shows hundreds of thousands of distinct CDR3 sequences, with approximately 43% occurring only once. The source material was blood. Receptors originate from a woman aged 55-69 years in good health.

The chain joins TRBV24-1 to TRBJ2-3; 7 bases map to TRBD1. The CDR3 totals 16 residues. The ends lost 3 bases at V and 4 bases at J; junction bases unmatched: 9. Looked up from germline, CDR1 is KGHDR and CDR2 is SFDVKD. The CDR3 protein is CATSDPRQGRADTQYF. CDR3 nucleotide sequence: TGTGCCACCAGTGATCCTAGACAGGGCCGCGCAGATACGCAGTATTTT.

The chain couples TRBV6-5 to TRBJ2-2; maybe TRBD1 (6 bases). The CDR3 runs to 15 residues. CDR1 is MNHEY, CDR2 SVGAGI, per germline. V was clipped by 7 bases and J by 1 base, with 13 bases between them. CDR3 nucleotides: TGTGCCAGCATCTCCGGGACATTGAACACCGGGGAGCTGTTTTTT. It specifies CASISGTLNTGELFF.

Turning to this clonotype: Since a much larger clone is just one base distant, this may be a read error. V and J are TRBV4-2 and TRBJ2-3; possibly TRBD2 for D (6 bases). CDR3 size: 16 residues. Germline V gene lookup returns CDR1 LGHNA and CDR2 YNFKEQ. Trimming pared 5 bases from V and 1 base from J, leaving 16 bases between. The CDR3 DNA reads as TGTGCCAGCAGCTGCACGGGACCGGGAGGCACAGATACGCAGTATTTT. Protein sequence: CASSCTGPGGTDTQYF.

This clonotype was seen just once. This chain uses TRBV6-6 with TRBJ2-5; D unresolved. Trimming took 8 bases from V and 4 from J, leaving 8 bases between them. Looked up from germline, CDR1 is MNHNY and CDR2 is SVGAGI (reference sequence). The CDR3 length is 11 residues. The CDR3 here is CASRERETQYF. The CDR3 DNA follows: TGTGCCAGCCGAGAAAGAGAGACCCAGTACTTC.

This clonotype was picked up one time. This chain links TRBV7-2 with TRBJ2-3; TRBD2 matches at 9 bases. CDR1 is SGHTA, CDR2 FQGNSA, per germline. V was pared by 4 bases and J by 2 bases, with 7 bases of the junction left unmatched. This CDR3 spans 16 amino acids. The DNA of the CDR3 is TGTGCCAGCAGCTCCAGGGGGACTAGCCACACAGATACGCAGTATTTT. It encodes CASSSRGTSHTDTQYF.

The J gene is TRBJ1-2, the V gene TRBV7-9; D unresolved. V was cut by 4 bases and J by 2 bases, with 17 bases left in between. The CDR3 extends over 16 amino acids. CDR1 and CDR2 (germline): SEHNR, FQNEAQ (reference sequence). The CDR3 nucleotides are TGTGCCAGCAGCTCGTCCCAATTTGACAACAACTATGGCTACACCTTC. Its protein product is CASSSSQFDNNYGYTF. The full variable domain, completed using reference TRBV7-9 and TRBJ1-2, is DTGVSQNPRHKITKRGQNVTFRCDPISEHNRLYWYRQTLGQGPEFLTYFQNEAQLEKSRLLSDRFSAERPKGSFSTLEIQRTEQGDSAMYLCASSSSQFDNNYGYTFGSGTRLTVV.

The J gene is TRBJ1-6, the V gene TRBV4-1; no clear D gene. Germline-derived CDR1 and CDR2 are MGHRA and YSYEKL. The V end lost 4 bases, the J end lost 9 bases, and 22 bases lay between the germline ends. The CDR3 is 17 amino acids. The CDR3 sequence is CASSRGGIIVGRSPLHF. The DNA for the CDR3 is TGCGCCAGCAGCCGGGGAGGGATTATCGTAGGACGTTCACCCCTCCACTTT.

This chain uses TRBV5-1 with TRBJ2-1, with D possibly TRBD2 on 6 matching bases. The CDR3 is 16 amino acids. V gave up 0 bases and J gave up 0 bases, with 10 bases separating them. Germline V gene sequence: CDR1 SGHRS, CDR2 YFSETQ. CDR3 coding DNA: TGCGCCAGCAGCTTGGCCGGAGGGACCTCCTACAATGAGCAGTTCTTC. Translation: CASSLAGGTSYNEQFF. Full variable domain (rest looked up from reference TRBV5-1 and TRBJ2-1): KAGVTQTPRYLIKTRGQQVTLSCSPISGHRSVSWYQQTPGQGLQFLFEYFSETQRNKGNFPGRFSGRQFSNSRSEMNVSTLELGDSALYLCASSLAGGTSYNEQFFGPGTRLTVL.

A few counts support this clonotype. The chain combines TRBV7-9 with TRBJ2-5; no clear D. Trimming shortened V by 1 base and J by 11 bases, and 20 bases separated the two germline ends. Germline V gene lookup returns CDR1 SEHNR and CDR2 FQNEAQ (reference sequence). The CDR3 runs 15 residues. The CDR3 protein is CASSLDLGAYNEQYF. The CDR3 region has the DNA TGTGCCAGCAGCTTAGATCTAGGAGCCTACAATGAGCAGTACTTC.

This clonotype was observed a few times. The chain couples TRBV12-3 or TRBV12-4 to TRBJ1-5; 7 bases fit TRBD1. The CDR3 runs to 14 residues. V dropped 5 bases and J dropped 5; count of bases not matched to a gene: 6. The CDR3 region has the DNA TGTGCCAGCAGTCTCAGACAGGGTTATCAGCCCCAGCATTTT. Protein product: CASSLRQGYQPQHF.

The chain couples TRBV7-9 to TRBJ1-2; 8 nucleotides match TRBD1. Germline V gene lookup returns CDR1 SEHNR and CDR2 FQNEAQ (reference sequence). The CDR3 extends over 20 amino acids. The V segment lost 1 base and the J segment 3 bases; nucleotides outside the gene matches: 19. The CDR3 DNA follows: TGTGCCAGCAGCTTAGAGCTACGAGAGGGACAGGAGGGTTGGGACTATGGCTACACCTTC. Its translation: CASSLELREGQEGWDYGYTF.

A few counts support this clonotype. This chain links TRBV6-5 with TRBJ2-7; D remains ambiguous. The CDR3 has 14 residues. V was cut by 0 bases and J by 5 bases, with 11 bases left in between. Looked up from germline, CDR1 is MNHEY and CDR2 is SVGAGI. CDR3 sequence: CASSYSPTLNEQYF. Here the CDR3 DNA reads TGTGCCAGCAGTTACTCCCCTACATTGAACGAGCAGTACTTC.

The table lists this clonotype with a few counts. The rearrangement uses TRBV20-1 and TRBJ2-5, with D hard to call. Germline V gene sequence: CDR1 DFQATT, CDR2 SNEGSKA (reference sequence). CDR3 length: 13 amino acids. V gave up 4 bases and J gave up 5 bases, with 14 bases separating them. This CDR3 is CSAIRQPRETQYF. Written as DNA, the CDR3 is TGCAGTGCTATCCGGCAGCCGAGGGAGACCCAGTACTTC.

As DNA, the CDR3 is TGTGCCAGCAGTTACCCTAGCGGGACTGTCACAGATACGCAGTATTTT. Residues: CASSYPSGTVTDTQYF. J is TRBJ2-3 and V is TRBV6-2 or TRBV6-3, with 9 bases fitting TRBD2. Germline CDR1 MNHEY, CDR2 SVGEGT. V lost 2 bases to trimming and J lost 2 bases; unmatched junction nucleotides: 5. This CDR3 spans 16 amino acids.

This clonotype was observed a single time. J is TRBJ2-1 and V is TRBV27, with D hard to call. Germline CDR1 and CDR2: MNHEY and SMNVEV (reference sequence). This CDR3 is built from 15 residues. Trimming removed 3 bases at V and 4 bases at J, with 13 bases between. CDR3 DNA: TGTGCCAGCAGTTTTACCACAATCCCTTACAATGAGCAGTTCTTC. Its protein is CASSFTTIPYNEQFF.

The chain combines TRBV11-2 with TRBJ2-3; D is ambiguous. V was trimmed by 8 bases and J by 7 bases, leaving 10 bases between them. The length of the CDR3 is 11 residues. Germline V gene lookup returns CDR1 SGHAT and CDR2 FQNNGV. The CDR3 DNA sequence: TGTGCCAGCCTAGGAACCTATACGCAGTATTTT. Its protein product is CASLGTYTQYF.